The TCR beta chain under discussion was sequenced for a study of blood T cell repertoires in COVID-19. V was pared by 3 bases and J by 3 bases, with 10 bases between. This CDR3 is built from 14 residues. Germline values: CDR1 SGHRS, CDR2 YFSETQ. Authors' analysis steps: From reference gene primer amplification, estimates of nucleated cell counts were derived. Assay: immunoSEQ multiplex PCR; the TCRdb copy retains only in-frame clones and omits some. V and J calls and clone size follow that table, whereas D and trimming were derived from the DNA. Among about 230,000 clones listed, around 83% were seen once.

This receptor was obtained from a woman between 35 and 50 years old who had recovered from COVID-19. The chain joins TRBV5-1 to TRBJ1-3; maybe TRBD1 (6 bases). Material: peripheral blood. Here the CDR3 DNA reads TGCGCCAGCAGCTACGACAGGAGTGGAAACACCATATATTTT. Amino acids: CASSYDRSGNTIYF.